The clone carrying this T cell receptor beta chain came up many times. Its antigen is not known. This entry belongs to a study of T cells in Graves' hyperthyroidism and ophthalmopathy. Authors of the study amplified TCR beta CDR3 regions from RNA transcripts. With the HTBI primer set, the TCR CDR3 went through a first round of RT-PCR. Each CDR3 protein gets one entry after TCRdb re-called the multiplex PCR reads with MiXCR. The table has approximately 510,000 distinct CDR3 sequences, approximately 49% seen once. Study-level findings and limits: Ophthalmopathy stood apart from stable hyperthyroidism in a 13 V-J model. The majority of expanded thyroid clonotypes above 0.001 also appeared in blood.

Trimming cost V 4 bases and J 4 bases, with 16 bases left between them. CDR3 length: 15 amino acids. Germline V gene data show CDR1 as SEHNR and CDR2 as FQNEAQ (reference sequence). Pregnant or lactating patients were excluded, as were those with uncontrolled infection or other autoimmune disease. V usage is TRBV7-9 and J usage is TRBJ2-5, with D perhaps TRBD1 (5 bases). Specimen: peripheral blood or thyroid tissue (not recorded which). The TCR originated in an adult woman with Graves' disease, either hyperthyroidism or ophthalmopathy (not recorded which). In DNA, the CDR3 is TGTGCCAGCAGCTCCCCTTGGGGCCGTGGAGAGACCCAGTACTTC. Translation gives CASSSPWGRGETQYF.